This TCR beta chain is drawn from a study of T cells in localized non-small cell lung cancer. On this clone: What it binds is unknown.

Between the trimmed V and J ends, which lost 4 bases and 6 bases, there was a span of 16 bases. This CDR3 region has 14 residues. Germline V lookup: CDR1 SGHRS, CDR2 YFSETQ. General study findings and limits: The highest T cell clonality was in uninvolved adjacent lung, above tumor. Paired adjacent lung recovered a median around 59 of the top 100 tumor clones. Sequencing involved a lone tumor region, leaving heterogeneity possible.

The protocol was immunoSEQ multiplex PCR, while the TCRdb copy is restricted to in-frame clones and leaves out a portion. The sample consists of under 40,000 clones, roughly 90% of them appearing once. The gene calls are TRBV5-1 and TRBJ1-2; D gene uncertain. This receptor was identified in a woman aged 35 to 69 with stage I lung adenocarcinoma. The starting material was peripheral blood, obtained before any cancer treatment. CDR3 loop: CASSLLAGVDGYTF. In nucleotides, the CDR3 is TGCGCCAGCAGCCTTCTTGCGGGCGTCGATGGCTACACCTTC.